The T cell receptor beta chain described here comes from a study of T-cell reconstitution after alpha-beta-depleted transplantation in children. Findings and limits, study-wide: Alpha-beta T cells present about two months after transplant were reported to originate from several hundred expanded graft clones. T-cell counts and diversity at one year following transplant were attributed mainly to newly produced T cells.

Per the germline V gene, CDR1 is LGHNA and CDR2 is YNFKEQ. V was pared by 2 bases and J by 2 bases, with 3 bases of the junction left unmatched. CDR3 size: 15 residues. The TCRbeta library incorporated unique molecular identifiers. Each CDR3 protein gets one entry after TCRdb re-called the PCR reads with MiXCR. Among some 450,000 distinct CDR3 sequences, roughly 43% were seen once, and the ten largest hold 25% to 30%. This clonotype appeared a few times. Its antigen remains unknown. The chain couples TRBV4-2 to TRBJ2-7; 10 nucleotides align to TRBD2. The sequences come from PBMCs, collected before TCRalphabeta/CD19-depleted stem cell transplant. The TCR comes from a girl between 2 and 10 years old with aplastic anemia, due to receive a stem cell transplant. This CDR3 reads CASSQKREGPYEQYF. Written as DNA, the CDR3 is TGTGCCAGCAGCCAAAAGCGGGAGGGCCCCTACGAGCAGTACTTC.